This TCR beta chain was recorded in a study of blood T cell repertoires in COVID-19. Study as a whole: The analysed material was cDNA or gDNA that came from T cells, B-cell-depleted T cells, or PBMCs.

Trimming at V came to 0 bases and at J to 6 bases, leaving 12 bases not matched to a gene. CDR3 length: 19 amino acids. Germline V CDR1 and CDR2: MRHNA, SNTAGT. TCRdb's table, derived via immunoSEQ multiplex PCR, lists solely in-frame clones and lacks some. The sample includes roughly 290,000 clones, 90% of them seen just once. Study members were between about 18 and 95 years old and lived in 20 to 30 US regions. The rearrangement uses TRBV6-4 and TRBJ2-1, with 12 bases identical to TRBD2. The sample comprised PBMCs or T cells enriched from blood (not recorded which). The receptor was isolated from a young woman with acute COVID-19. The CDR3 region is CASSDSMTSGRPYCNEQFF. The CDR3, as DNA: TGTGCCAGCAGTGACTCGATGACTAGCGGGAGACCCTATTGCAATGAGCAGTTCTTC.